The rows below give T cell receptor beta chains drawn from one sample of a study of shared clonotypes between healthy human individuals. The protocol was immunoSEQ multiplex PCR, while the TCRdb copy is restricted to in-frame clones and leaves out a portion. Of under 2,500,000 clones listed, more than 90% are singletons. Material: naive CD4+ T cells sorted from blood. These receptors came from a man aged 18 to 35 in good health. CDR3s include the opening cysteine and the closing phenylalanine or tryptophan. The D gene is left open where the match is weak. Size tells how often a clone was seen (once, few, many) or the class of an expanded clone, and some rows leave it out.

D	J	length	size	V	CDR3	DNA
.	TRBJ2-1	14	.	TRBV27	CASSFDRFYNEQFF	TGTGCCAGCAGTTTTGACAGATTTTACAATGAGCAGTTCTTC
TRBD1	TRBJ1-3	12	.	TRBV29-1	CSVGTVENTIYF	TGCAGCGTGGGGACAGTGGAAAACACCATATATTTT
TRBD2	TRBJ2-7	15	.	TRBV29-1	CSALDQLAGRYEQYF	TGCAGCGCCCTAGACCAACTAGCGGGCAGATACGAGCAGTACTTC
.	TRBJ2-3	16	.	TRBV7-3	CASSLTGLAIADTQYF	TGTGCCAGCAGCTTAACTGGGCTAGCTATCGCAGATACGCAGTATTTT
.	TRBJ1-5	15	.	TRBV18	CASSPPSGGNQPQHF	TGTGCCAGCTCACCACCCTCCGGTGGTAATCAGCCCCAGCATTTT
TRBD2	TRBJ2-5	14	.	TRBV10-3	CAISARPLAGEQYF	TGTGCCATCAGTGCTCGGCCGCTTGCGGGGGAGCAGTACTTC
.	TRBJ1-5	14	.	TRBV6-1	CASSPSGSYQPQHF	TGTGCCAGCAGCCCCAGCGGGTCCTATCAGCCCCAGCATTTT
.	TRBJ2-2	15	.	TRBV18	CASSPVPGNTGELFF	TGTGCCAGCTCACCAGTCCCCGGGAACACCGGGGAGCTGTTTTTT
.	TRBJ2-3	13	once	TRBV10-1	CASSEAGTDTQYF	TGCGCCAGCAGTGAAGCAGGGACAGATACGCAGTATTTT
TRBD2	TRBJ2-7	13	.	TRBV27	CARTSGGRYEQYF	TGTGCCAGAACCTCGGGGGGGCGCTACGAGCAGTACTTC
.	TRBJ1-2	14	once	TRBV5-6	CASSLAVQVYGYTF	TGTGCCAGCAGCTTGGCGGTGCAGGTCTATGGCTACACCTTC
.	TRBJ2-1	12	.	TRBV28	CASSSPLNEQFF	TGTGCCAGCAGTTCCCCTTTGAATGAGCAGTTCTTC
TRBD1	TRBJ2-5	13	.	TRBV7-7	CASSGQGGETQYF	TGTGCTAGCAGTGGACAGGGTGGGGAGACCCAGTACTTC
TRBD1	TRBJ1-6	15	.	TRBV30	CAWSVQGQGSSPLHF	TGTGCCTGGAGTGTACAGGGGCAGGGTTCCTCACCCCTCCACTTT
.	TRBJ1-2	13	.	TRBV15	CATSRAGSYGYTF	TGTGCCACCAGCAGAGCGGGGTCCTATGGCTACACCTTC
.	TRBJ2-5	14	.	TRBV19	CASSQQGGQETQYF	TGTGCCAGTAGCCAACAGGGTGGGCAAGAGACCCAGTACTTC
TRBD1	TRBJ2-1	17	.	TRBV4-3	CASSQLIGTGSYNEQFF	TGCGCCAGCAGCCAGCTCATTGGGACAGGCTCCTACAATGAGCAGTTCTTC
.	TRBJ2-7	15	.	TRBV21-1	CASSTPRDRTYEQYF	TGTGCCAGCAGCACTCCGAGGGACAGAACCTACGAGCAGTACTTC
.	TRBJ1-5	16	.	TRBV19	CASSNSGRVGNQPQHF	TGTGCCAGTAGTAATAGTGGCAGGGTAGGCAATCAGCCCCAGCATTTT
.	TRBJ1-6	14	.	TRBV6-1	CASSEAGVRSPLHF	TGTGCCAGCAGTGAAGCAGGAGTCCGTTCACCCCTCCACTTT